Listed here are 27 T cell receptor beta chains from one sample, sequenced in a study of T cell responses to AZD1222 COVID-19 vaccine. Some clones are missing from TCRdb's copy, which holds only in-frame ones; the method was immunoSEQ multiplex PCR. The sample holds some 130,000 clones, 70% to 90% seen once. This specimen consisted of peripheral blood, obtained on day 0 of AZD1222 vaccination. The origin of the receptors is an adult in good health.

The chain joins TRBV11-2 to TRBJ2-4; 13 bases line up with TRBD2. Germline lookup yields CDR1 SGHAT and CDR2 FQNNGV. J lost 0 bases, V lost 4 bases, and 9 bases had no gene match. This CDR3 has 19 amino acids. CDR3 residues: CASSSRTSGGILAKNIQYF. CDR3 sequence (DNA): TGTGCCAGCAGCTCCCGGACTAGCGGGGGTATACTAGCCAAAAACATTCAGTACTTC.

The rearrangement uses TRBV11-3 and TRBJ2-1, with 14 bases lining up with TRBD2. After removal of 3 bases from V and 7 bases from J, the junction contained 8 bases not matched to a gene. Germline assignment: CDR1 SGHNT and CDR2 YENEEA. The length of the CDR3 is 17 residues. The DNA for the CDR3 is TGTGCCAGCAGCTTCTCCGGGACTAGCGGGAGACGGAATGAGCAGTTCTTC. It yields the protein CASSFSGTSGRRNEQFF.

The chain couples TRBV30 to TRBJ1-1; D gene ambiguous. Germline values: CDR1 GTSNPN, CDR2 SVGIG (reference sequence). The V end was cut by 1 base, the J end by 0 bases, with 6 bases between. The CDR3 extends over 13 amino acids. This chain's CDR3 is CAWSGSVNTEAFF. CDR3 nucleotides: TGTGCCTGGAGTGGGTCTGTGAACACTGAAGCTTTCTTT.

The rearrangement uses TRBV2 and TRBJ1-2; 7 bases line up with TRBD1. The V segment lost 6 bases and the J segment 7 bases; nucleotides outside the gene matches: 14. Germline V CDR1 and CDR2: SNHLY, FYNNEI. The CDR3 totals 15 residues. The CDR3 coding sequence is TGTGCCAGCAGCCCAAAGGGGGCAGGGTGGAGTGGCTACACCTTC. This gives the protein CASSPKGAGWSGYTF.

The chain carries TRBV4-3 and TRBJ1-5; D not certain. The CDR3 is 15 residues long. The V and J ends lost 1 base and 4 bases respectively, with 11 bases between them. The germline gives CDR1 LGHNA, CDR2 YSLEER. This CDR3 reads CASSQGPSVNQPQHF. The CDR3 DNA is TGCGCCAGCAGCCAAGGTCCGAGTGTGAATCAGCCCCAGCATTTT.

In its sample, this clone was seen once. In DNA, the CDR3 is TGTGCCAGCAGCGTAGCGGGGGTGAACACCGGGGAGCTGTTTTTT. It specifies CASSVAGVNTGELFF. The chain is built from TRBV9 and TRBJ2-2, with D perhaps TRBD2 (6 bases). Germline V gives CDR1 SGDLS, CDR2 YYNGEE. With 0 bases removed from V and 1 base from J, the gap between germline ends came to 7 bases. This CDR3 region has 15 residues.

The chain recombines TRBV7-3 with TRBJ1-3; unclear D gene. CDR3 length equals 13 residues. Trimming left V 5 bases short and J 2 bases short, with 7 bases between. Germline-derived CDR1 and CDR2 are SGHTA and FQGTGA. Here the CDR3 reads CASSITTGNTIYF. CDR3 DNA: TGTGCCAGCAGCATTACCACTGGAAACACCATATATTTT. Looking up the rest from reference TRBV7-3 and TRBJ1-3 gives the full variable domain: GAGVSQTPSNKVTEKGKYVELRCDPISGHTALYWYRQSLGQGPEFLIYFQGTGAADDSGLPNDRFFAVRPEGSVSTLKIQRTERGDSAVYLCASSITTGNTIYFGEGSWLTVV.

The chain joins TRBV5-1 to TRBJ1-2, with D perhaps TRBD1 (5 bases). This CDR3 is built from 14 residues. Trimming took 6 bases from V and 4 from J, leaving 16 bases between them. The germline V gene encodes CDR1 SGHRS and CDR2 YFSETQ. The CDR3 is CASKSEGGTYGYTF. In DNA, the CDR3 is TGCGCCAGCAAAAGCGAGGGAGGGACCTATGGCTACACCTTC.

The V gene is TRBV6-1, the J gene TRBJ2-1; the D is unclear. V was trimmed by 1 base and J by 0 bases, leaving 7 bases between them. CDR1 and CDR2 (germline): MNHNS, SASEGT. The CDR3 has 15 amino acids. This chain's CDR3 is CASSEVGSSYNEQFF. CDR3 in DNA: TGTGCCAGCAGTGAAGTAGGAAGCTCCTACAATGAGCAGTTCTTC.

The V call is TRBV3-1 (or the pseudogene TRBV3-2), the J call TRBJ1-5; D might be TRBD1 (6 bases). The germline V and J ends were trimmed by 6 bases and 0 bases, with 15 bases remaining between them. The CDR3 contains 16 residues. Germline CDR1 LGHDT, CDR2 YNNKEL (reference sequence). For the CDR3, the DNA is TGTGCCAGCAGGGCCGGACAGTTCCATAGCAATCAGCCCCAGCATTTT. This translates into CASRAGQFHSNQPQHF.

This chain joins TRBV11-2 and TRBJ1-6, with D hard to call. The CDR3 sequence is 15 residues long. Trimming left V 4 bases short and J 0 bases short, with 7 bases between. Germline values: CDR1 SGHAT, CDR2 FQNNGV. DNA for the CDR3: TGTGCCAGCAGCTCCCGAAGCTCCTATAATTCACCCCTCCACTTT. Protein product: CASSSRSSYNSPLHF.

V gene TRBV19 combines with J gene TRBJ1-4; 8 nucleotides line up with TRBD1. The CDR3 length is 15 residues. CDR1 and CDR2 from the germline V gene are LNHDA and SQIVND (reference sequence). Trimming at V came to 6 bases and at J to 3 bases, leaving 6 bases not matched to a gene. The CDR3 DNA reads TGTGCCAGTAGCCCACCAGGGGGCCCTAATGAAAAACTGTTTTTT. Translating gives CASSPPGGPNEKLFF.

The chain uses TRBV5-1 and TRBJ1-4, with D possibly TRBD1 on 5 matching bases. This CDR3 spans 14 amino acids. V dropped 5 bases and J dropped 5 bases, with 13 bases sitting between them. CDR1 SGHRS and CDR2 YFSETQ come from the germline V gene. CDR3 sequence: CASSPGTGNEKLFF. In nucleotides, the CDR3 is TGCGCCAGCAGTCCCGGGACGGGGAATGAAAAACTGTTTTTT.

The rearrangement links TRBV24-1 to TRBJ2-5; 10 bases fit TRBD1. Germline trimming cut 2 bases from V and 2 bases from J; bases unmatched to any gene: 4. This CDR3 has 16 amino acids. CDR1 and CDR2 (germline): KGHDR, SFDVKD. The CDR3 DNA follows: TGTGCCACCAGTGATTCCGGGACAGGGGCGCAAGAGACCCAGTACTTC. Its protein product is CATSDSGTGAQETQYF.

J is TRBJ1-2 and V is TRBV27; no definite D call. Germline CDR1 and CDR2: MNHEY and SMNVEV (reference sequence). This CDR3 region has 16 residues. V was cut by 4 bases and J by 4 bases, with 19 bases left in between. The CDR3 region has the DNA TGTGCCAGCAGTTCTCACCTCCCCCTTGGTCTCTATGGCTACACCTTC. It is translated as CASSSHLPLGLYGYTF.

J is TRBJ1-4 and V is TRBV4-1, with a possible D match to TRBD1 (5 bases). Per the germline V gene, CDR1 is MGHRA and CDR2 is YSYEKL. This CDR3 comprises 16 residues. V lost 0 bases and J lost 3, with 11 bases in between. In DNA form, the CDR3 reads TGCGCCAGCAGCCAAGACAGGGCGAGAGCTAATGAAAAACTGTTTTTT. Translation gives CASSQDRARANEKLFF.

The J gene is TRBJ1-1, the V gene TRBV7-9; TRBD1 is a possible D gene (6 bases). The CDR3 is 15 residues long. Germline V gives CDR1 SEHNR, CDR2 FQNEAQ (reference sequence). V was shortened by 5 bases and J by 1 base, with 14 bases between the two germline ends. As DNA, the CDR3 is TGTGCCAGCAGCCCCTCAGGGGCTACGAACACTGAAGCTTTCTTT. Protein: CASSPSGATNTEAFF.

The chain recombines TRBV5-4 with TRBJ2-1, with 9 bases fitting TRBD1. The V segment lost 0 bases and the J segment 9 bases; nucleotides outside the gene matches: 4. The CDR3 totals 14 residues. The germline gives CDR1 SGHNT, CDR2 YYREEE (reference sequence). The CDR3 protein is CASSLDRGLGEQFF. CDR3 nucleotides: TGTGCCAGCAGCTTGGACAGGGGGCTAGGTGAGCAGTTCTTC.

The gene calls are TRBV18 and TRBJ2-7, with D perhaps matching TRBD1 (6 bases). V lost 0 bases and J 2 bases, leaving 8 bases between the germline ends. The germline V gene encodes CDR1 KGHSH and CDR2 LQKENI. This CDR3 is 14 amino acids long. CDR3 nucleotides: TGTGCCAGCTCACCACCATGGGGGCCCTACGAGCAGTACTTC. It translates to CASSPPWGPYEQYF.

This chain connects TRBV9 to TRBJ2-6; weak D call: TRBD1 (5 bases). V gave up 5 bases and J gave up 1 base, with 10 bases separating them. Germline CDR1 and CDR2: SGDLS and YYNGEE. The CDR3 runs to 15 residues. In nucleotides, the CDR3 is TGTGCCAGCAGTCATACAGGTTCTGGGGCCAACGTCCTGACTTTC. It is translated as CASSHTGSGANVLTF.

This clone was counted once. The chain joins TRBV7-9 to TRBJ2-6; D gene unclear. The CDR3 is 15 residues long. Trimming stripped 5 bases from V and 0 bases from J, with 8 bases between. Germline V CDR1 and CDR2: SEHNR, FQNEAQ (reference sequence). This CDR3 is CASSLGSSGANVLTF. DNA for the CDR3: TGTGCCAGCAGCCTGGGGTCCTCTGGGGCCAACGTCCTGACTTTC.

This clone has more than one count but fewer than ten. Other DNA sequences in the same sample also yield this CDR3. This rearrangement joins TRBV24-1 to TRBJ2-3; D gene ambiguous. CDR1 is KGHDR, CDR2 SFDVKD, per germline. Trimming removed 1 base at V and 4 bases at J, with 2 bases between. The CDR3 covers 12 residues. The CDR3 protein is CATSDFADTQYF. In DNA, the CDR3 is TGTGCCACCAGTGATTTTGCAGATACGCAGTATTTT.

The chain is built from TRBV9 and TRBJ2-7; D is perhaps TRBD2 (7 bases). The V gene lost 0 bases and the J gene lost 4 bases, with 11 bases spanning the gap. This CDR3 is 14 amino acids long. Germline V gives CDR1 SGDLS, CDR2 YYNGEE. CDR3: CASSVAGGGYEQYF. CDR3 DNA sequence: TGTGCCAGCAGCGTAGCGGGGGGCGGGTACGAGCAGTACTTC.

This clone was detected only a few times. This chain connects TRBV7-2 to TRBJ2-2; no firm D call. This CDR3 is 15 amino acids long. Trimming removed 1 base from V and 6 bases from J, with 12 bases in between. CDR1 SGHTA and CDR2 FQGNSA come from the germline V gene. The CDR3 sequence is CASSLDYGAPGELFF. CDR3 in DNA: TGTGCCAGCAGCTTAGACTACGGAGCGCCCGGGGAGCTGTTTTTT. Supplemented by reference TRBV7-2 and TRBJ2-2, the full variable domain reads GAGVSQSPSNKVTEKGKDVELRCDPISGHTALYWYRQSLGQGLEFLIYFQGNSAPDKSGLPSDRFSAERTGGSVSTLTIQRTQQEDSAVYLCASSLDYGAPGELFFGEGSRLTVL.

V and J are TRBV6-1 and TRBJ2-7; the match to TRBD1 covers 10 bases. V trimming: 4 bases; J trimming: 4 bases; junction bases outside the gene matches: 10. The length of the CDR3 is 16 residues. The germline V gene has CDR1 MNHNS and CDR2 SASEGT. CDR3 in amino acids: CASSGSGVGQGYEQYF. DNA for the CDR3: TGTGCCAGCAGTGGGTCGGGAGTGGGACAGGGGTACGAGCAGTACTTC.

The chain has TRBV11-3 and TRBJ2-7; TRBD1 agrees at 7 bases. The germline gives CDR1 SGHNT, CDR2 YENEEA. The V and J ends lost 5 bases and 9 bases, in that order; junction bases with no gene match: 10. There are 13 residues in the CDR3. CDR3 sequence (DNA): TGTGCCAGCAGCCAGGCCCGGGACAGCGGGCAGTACTTC. Its protein is CASSQARDSGQYF.

The chain joins TRBV2 to TRBJ1-2; TRBD1 is a possible D gene (6 bases). CDR3 size: 14 residues. V lost 6 bases to trimming and J lost 2 bases, with 13 bases between them. Per the germline V gene, CDR1 is SNHLY and CDR2 is FYNNEI. The CDR3 DNA follows: TGTGCCAGCAGGGACACTGGACAGAACTATGGCTACACCTTC. Its translation is CASRDTGQNYGYTF. Full variable domain (rest looked up from reference TRBV2 and TRBJ1-2): EPEVTQTPSHQVTQMGQEVILRCVPISNHLYFYWYRQILGQKVEFLVSFYNNEISEKSEIFDDQFSVERPDGSNFTLKIRSTKLEDSAMYFCASRDTGQNYGYTFGSGTRLTVV.